This TCR beta chain stems from a study of blood T cell repertoires in COVID-19. On the study more broadly: T cells, B-cell-depleted T cells, or PBMCs supplied cDNA or gDNA.

The V end was cut by 8 bases, the J end by 0 bases, with 11 bases between. Looked up from germline, CDR1 is MNHEY and CDR2 is SVGAGI. The CDR3 is 14 amino acids. Data came from immunoSEQ multiplex PCR; TCRdb stores just in-frame clones and leaves some out. The repertoire includes about 120,000 clones, about nine tenths of them detected once, and 1.8% sits in the top ten. The chain combines TRBV6-5 with TRBJ2-1; the D gene is possibly TRBD2 (6 bases). This receptor was obtained from a human donor with active COVID-19. The donor label of this sample is uncertain. The sequencing sample was made of peripheral blood. The CDR3 DNA is TGTGCCAGCGCTGGGGGGTACTCCTACAATGAGCAGTTCTTC. It translates to CASAGGYSYNEQFF.